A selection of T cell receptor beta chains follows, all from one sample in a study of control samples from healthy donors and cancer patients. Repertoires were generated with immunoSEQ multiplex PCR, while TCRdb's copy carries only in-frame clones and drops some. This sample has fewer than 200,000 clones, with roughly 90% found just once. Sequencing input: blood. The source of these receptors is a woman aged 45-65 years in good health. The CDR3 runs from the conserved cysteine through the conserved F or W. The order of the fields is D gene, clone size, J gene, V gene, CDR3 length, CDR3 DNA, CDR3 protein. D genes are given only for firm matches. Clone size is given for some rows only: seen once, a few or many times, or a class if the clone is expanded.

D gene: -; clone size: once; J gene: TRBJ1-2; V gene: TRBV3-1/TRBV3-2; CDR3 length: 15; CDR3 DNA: TGTGCCAGCAGCCAAGATTTAAGGGGCGGATATGGCTACACCTTC; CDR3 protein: CASSQDLRGGYGYTF
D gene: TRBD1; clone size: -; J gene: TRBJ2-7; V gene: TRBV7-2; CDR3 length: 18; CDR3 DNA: TGTGCCAGCAGCTTAGAAGGGACAGGGGAACCTGGCTCCTACGAGCAGTACTTC; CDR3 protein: CASSLEGTGEPGSYEQYF
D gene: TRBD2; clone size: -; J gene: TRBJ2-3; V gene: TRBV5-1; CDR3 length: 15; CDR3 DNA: TGCGCCAGCAGCCTATTACTAGCGGAGCCGCCTACGCAGTATTTT; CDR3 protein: CASSLLLAEPPTQYF
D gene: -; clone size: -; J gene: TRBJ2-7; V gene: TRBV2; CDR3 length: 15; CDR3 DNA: TGTGCCAGCAGTGACGACTCTAGATTTGCAGCCGAGCAGTACTTC; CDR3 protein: CASSDDSRFAAEQYF
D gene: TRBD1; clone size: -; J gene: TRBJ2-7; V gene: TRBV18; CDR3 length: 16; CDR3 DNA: TGTGCCAGCTCACGACCCGGGACAGGGGGTTTTTACGAGCAGTACTTC; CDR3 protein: CASSRPGTGGFYEQYF
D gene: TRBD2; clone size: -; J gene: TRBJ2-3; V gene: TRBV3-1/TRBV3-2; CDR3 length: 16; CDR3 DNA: TGTGCCAGCAGCCAAACTCTCGGGAGGAGCACAGATACGCAGTATTTT; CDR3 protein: CASSQTLGRSTDTQYF
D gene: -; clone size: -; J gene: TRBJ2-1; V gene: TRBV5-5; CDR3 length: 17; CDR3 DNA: TGTGCCAGCAGCACACGGAGGTGGGCGGCCGACGACAATGAGCAGTTCTTC; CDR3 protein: CASSTRRWAADDNEQFF
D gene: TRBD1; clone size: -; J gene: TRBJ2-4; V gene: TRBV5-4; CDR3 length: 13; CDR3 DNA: TGTGCCAGCACCGAAGGGGGCAAAGGCATTCAGTACTTC; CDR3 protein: CASTEGGKGIQYF
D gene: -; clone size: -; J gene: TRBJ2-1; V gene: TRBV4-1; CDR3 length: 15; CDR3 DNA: TGCGCCAGCAGCCAAGAAGGGCAGAGCTGGAATGAGCAGTTCTTC; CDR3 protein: CASSQEGQSWNEQFF
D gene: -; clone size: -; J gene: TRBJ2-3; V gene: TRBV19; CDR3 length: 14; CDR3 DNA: TGTGCCAGTACCCGAGGGGTGGGAACAGATACGCAGTATTTT; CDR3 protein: CASTRGVGTDTQYF
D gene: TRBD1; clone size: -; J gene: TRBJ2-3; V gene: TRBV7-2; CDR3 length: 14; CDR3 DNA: TGTGCCAGCAGCGCCCGCACAGGGGTAGATACGCAGTATTTT; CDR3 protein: CASSARTGVDTQYF
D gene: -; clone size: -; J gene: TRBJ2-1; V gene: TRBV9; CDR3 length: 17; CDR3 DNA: TGTGCCAGCAGCGTAGGAGTAGCCCGAAGTTCCTACAATGAGCAGTTCTTC; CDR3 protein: CASSVGVARSSYNEQFF
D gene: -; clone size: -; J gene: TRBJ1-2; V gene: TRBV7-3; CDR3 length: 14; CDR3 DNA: TGTGCCAGCAGCTTAGGGGGGCCCCCGGGGGGCTACACCTTC; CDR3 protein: CASSLGGPPGGYTF
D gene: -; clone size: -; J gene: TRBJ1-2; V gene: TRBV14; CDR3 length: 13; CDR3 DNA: TGTGCCAGCAGCCCGACGGGGGAGTATGGCTACACCTTC; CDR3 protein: CASSPTGEYGYTF
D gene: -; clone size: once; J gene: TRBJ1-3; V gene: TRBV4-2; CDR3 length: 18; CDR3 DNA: TGTGCCAGCAGCCAAGAGAGTTCTGGACTTTACGCTGGAAACACCATATATTTT; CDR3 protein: CASSQESSGLYAGNTIYF
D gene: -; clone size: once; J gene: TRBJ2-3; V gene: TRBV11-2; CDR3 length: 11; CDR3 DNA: TGTGCCAGCAGCCCCCTTGGTACGCAGTATTTT; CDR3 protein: CASSPLGTQYF
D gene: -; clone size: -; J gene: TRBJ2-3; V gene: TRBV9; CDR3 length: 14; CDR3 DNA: TGTGCCAGCAGCCCAGGGACCTCTCGGGATACGCAGTATTTT; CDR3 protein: CASSPGTSRDTQYF
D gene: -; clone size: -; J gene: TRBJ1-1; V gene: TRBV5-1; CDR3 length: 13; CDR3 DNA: TGCGCCAGCAGCATCGGACCAGGGACTGAAGCTTTCTTT; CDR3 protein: CASSIGPGTEAFF
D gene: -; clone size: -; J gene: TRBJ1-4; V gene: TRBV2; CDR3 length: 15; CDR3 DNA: TGTGCCAGCAGTCTGACAGGTGCAACTAATGAAAAACTGTTTTTT; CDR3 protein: CASSLTGATNEKLFF
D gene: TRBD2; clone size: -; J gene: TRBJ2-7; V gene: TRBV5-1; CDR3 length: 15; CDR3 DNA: TGCGCCAGCAGCCTTCGACTAGCGGGGTCCTACGAGCAGTACTTC; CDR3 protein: CASSLRLAGSYEQYF
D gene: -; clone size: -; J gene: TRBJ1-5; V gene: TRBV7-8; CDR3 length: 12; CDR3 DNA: TGTGCCAGCAGCTTAGACTTGCAGCCCCAGCATTTT; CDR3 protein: CASSLDLQPQHF
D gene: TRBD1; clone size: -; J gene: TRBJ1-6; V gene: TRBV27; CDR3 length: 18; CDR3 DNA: TGTGCCAGCAGTTTATCGTGGACAGGGGGATCCTATAATTCACCCCTCCACTTT; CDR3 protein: CASSLSWTGGSYNSPLHF
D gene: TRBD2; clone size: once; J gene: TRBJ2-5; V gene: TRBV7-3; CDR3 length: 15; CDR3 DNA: TGTGCCAGCAGCTTAACTAGCGGGGGGGCAGAGACCCAGTACTTC; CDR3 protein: CASSLTSGGAETQYF
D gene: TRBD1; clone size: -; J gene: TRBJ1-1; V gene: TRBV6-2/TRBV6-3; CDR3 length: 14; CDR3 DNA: TGTGCCAGCAGCCTAAGCAGGGGGCGCACTGAAGCTTTCTTT; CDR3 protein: CASSLSRGRTEAFF
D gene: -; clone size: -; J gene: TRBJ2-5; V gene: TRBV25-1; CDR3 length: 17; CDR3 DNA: TGTGCCAGCAGTGAATATCGGGGCGGCCCGGAGCAAGAGACCCAGTACTTC; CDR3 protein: CASSEYRGGPEQETQYF
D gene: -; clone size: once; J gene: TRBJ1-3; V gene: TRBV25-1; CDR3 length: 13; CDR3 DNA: TGTGCCAGCAGTGGGGGACGGAGAAACACCATATATTTT; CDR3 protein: CASSGGRRNTIYF
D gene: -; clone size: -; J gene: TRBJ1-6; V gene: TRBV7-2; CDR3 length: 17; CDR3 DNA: TGTGCCAGCAGCTTTGGTTTTAGGCAGCTCGGAAATTCACCCCTCCACTTT; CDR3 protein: CASSFGFRQLGNSPLHF
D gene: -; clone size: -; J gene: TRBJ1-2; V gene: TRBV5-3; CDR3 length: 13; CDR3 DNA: TGTGCCAGAAGCCCCCGGCAGGGTGGAGGCTACACCTTC; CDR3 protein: CARSPRQGGGYTF
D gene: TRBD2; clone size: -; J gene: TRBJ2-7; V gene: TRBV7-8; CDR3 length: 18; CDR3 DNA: TGTGCCAGCAGCTTGCGATTTTCTGGCGGGGGGTTCTCCTACGAGCAGTACTTC; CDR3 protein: CASSLRFSGGGFSYEQYF
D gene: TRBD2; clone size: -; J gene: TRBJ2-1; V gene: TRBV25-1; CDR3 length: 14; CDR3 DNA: TGTGCCAGCAGCAAGCGGGACTCCTACAATGAGCAGTTCTTC; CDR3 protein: CASSKRDSYNEQFF
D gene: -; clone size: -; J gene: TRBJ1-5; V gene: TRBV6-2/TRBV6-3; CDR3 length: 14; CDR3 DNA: TGTGCCAGCAGTCAAATGGGGGGGCTTCAGCCCCAGCATTTT; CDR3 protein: CASSQMGGLQPQHF
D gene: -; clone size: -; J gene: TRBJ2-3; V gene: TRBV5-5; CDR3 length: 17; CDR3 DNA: TGTGCCAGCAGCTTTTATTTGGGCAAATACAACACAGATACGCAGTATTTT; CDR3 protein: CASSFYLGKYNTDTQYF
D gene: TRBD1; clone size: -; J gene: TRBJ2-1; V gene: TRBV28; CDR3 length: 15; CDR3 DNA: TGTGCCAGCAGTTTCCAAGGACAGGGAAGAAATGAGCAGTTCTTC; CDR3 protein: CASSFQGQGRNEQFF
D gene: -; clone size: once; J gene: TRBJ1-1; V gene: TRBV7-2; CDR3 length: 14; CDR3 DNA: TGTGCCAGCAGCTTGGCCGGGAGAAACACTGAAGCTTTCTTT; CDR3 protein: CASSLAGRNTEAFF
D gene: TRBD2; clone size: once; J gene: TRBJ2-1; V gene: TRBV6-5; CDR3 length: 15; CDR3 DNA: TGTGCCAGCAGCTTGCGGGAGGGACGTTACAATGAGCAGTTCTTC; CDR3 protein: CASSLREGRYNEQFF
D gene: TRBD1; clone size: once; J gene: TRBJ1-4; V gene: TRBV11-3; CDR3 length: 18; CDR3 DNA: TGTGCCAGCAGCTTAATACAGGGGGCGATTGCAACTAATGAAAAACTGTTTTTT; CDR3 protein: CASSLIQGAIATNEKLFF
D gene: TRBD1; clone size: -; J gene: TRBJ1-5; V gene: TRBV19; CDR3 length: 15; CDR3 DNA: TGTGCCAGTAGTATTCAGGGGGACTGGGACCAGCCCCAGCATTTT; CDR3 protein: CASSIQGDWDQPQHF
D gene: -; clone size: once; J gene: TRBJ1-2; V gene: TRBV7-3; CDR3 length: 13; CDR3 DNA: TGTGCCAGCAGCCTTACTATCTCGGATGGCTACACCTTC; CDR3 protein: CASSLTISDGYTF
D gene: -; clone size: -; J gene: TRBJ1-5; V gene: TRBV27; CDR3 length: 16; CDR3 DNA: TGTGCCAGCGGCCCCGGGGGCAGGGTGGGGAATCAGCCCCAGCATTTT; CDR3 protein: CASGPGGRVGNQPQHF
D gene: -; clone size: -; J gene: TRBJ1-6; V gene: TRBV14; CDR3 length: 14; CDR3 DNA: TGTGCCAGCAGCCAAGAGGCTAGCTATTCACCCCTCCACTTT; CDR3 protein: CASSQEASYSPLHF
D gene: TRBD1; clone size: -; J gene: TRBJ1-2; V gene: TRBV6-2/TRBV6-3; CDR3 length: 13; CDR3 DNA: TGTGCCAGCAGTTATCCGGGACAGCATGGCTACACCTTC; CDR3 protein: CASSYPGQHGYTF
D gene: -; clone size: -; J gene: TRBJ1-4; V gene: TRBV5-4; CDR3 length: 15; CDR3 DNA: TGTGCCAGCAGCTCGGGGGGGGGCGTATATGAAAAACTGTTTTTT; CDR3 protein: CASSSGGGVYEKLFF
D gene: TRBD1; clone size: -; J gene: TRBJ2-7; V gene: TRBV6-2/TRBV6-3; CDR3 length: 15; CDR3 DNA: TGTGCCAGCAGTTACGCAATCCGGGACAGCTACGAGCAGTACTTC; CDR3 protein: CASSYAIRDSYEQYF